This T cell receptor beta chain is drawn from a study of blood T cell repertoires in COVID-19. On the study more broadly: From T cells, B-cell-depleted T cells, or PBMCs came the material, which was cDNA or gDNA.

The data were produced by immunoSEQ multiplex PCR, yet TCRdb's version contains in-frame clones alone and is incomplete. The sample holds some 130,000 clones; 65% to 90% are singletons and the top ten take approximately 11%. In its sample, this clone was seen a few times. CDR3 length: 13 amino acids. With 4 bases clipped from V and 4 bases from J, the junction kept 1 base outside the gene matches. From germline, CDR1 is SEHNR and CDR2 FQNEAQ (reference sequence). This TCR derives from a man of 80 years or more with acute or convalescent COVID-19. The chain carries TRBV7-9 and TRBJ1-1; TRBD1 agrees at 9 bases. The sequencing sample was made of peripheral blood. The CDR3 sequence is CASSSQGATEAFF. The CDR3 DNA reads TGTGCCAGCAGCTCACAGGGGGCCACTGAAGCTTTCTTT.